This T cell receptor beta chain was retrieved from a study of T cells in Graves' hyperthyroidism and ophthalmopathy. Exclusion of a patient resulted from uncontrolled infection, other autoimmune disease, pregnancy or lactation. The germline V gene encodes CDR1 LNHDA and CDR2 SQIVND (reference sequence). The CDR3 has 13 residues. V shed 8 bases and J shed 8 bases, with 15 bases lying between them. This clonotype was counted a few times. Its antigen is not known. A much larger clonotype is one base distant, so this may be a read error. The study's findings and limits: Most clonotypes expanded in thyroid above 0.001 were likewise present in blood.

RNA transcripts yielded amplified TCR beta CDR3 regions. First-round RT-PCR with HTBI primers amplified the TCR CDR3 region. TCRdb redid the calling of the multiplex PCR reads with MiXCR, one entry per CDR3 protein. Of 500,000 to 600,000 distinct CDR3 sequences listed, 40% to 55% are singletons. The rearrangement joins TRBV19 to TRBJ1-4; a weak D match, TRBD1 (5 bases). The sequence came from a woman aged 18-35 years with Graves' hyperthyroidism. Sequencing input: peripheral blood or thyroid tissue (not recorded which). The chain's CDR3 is CASGVAGREKLFF. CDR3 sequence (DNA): TGTGCCAGTGGCGTTGCGGGGCGGGAAAAACTGTTTTTT.